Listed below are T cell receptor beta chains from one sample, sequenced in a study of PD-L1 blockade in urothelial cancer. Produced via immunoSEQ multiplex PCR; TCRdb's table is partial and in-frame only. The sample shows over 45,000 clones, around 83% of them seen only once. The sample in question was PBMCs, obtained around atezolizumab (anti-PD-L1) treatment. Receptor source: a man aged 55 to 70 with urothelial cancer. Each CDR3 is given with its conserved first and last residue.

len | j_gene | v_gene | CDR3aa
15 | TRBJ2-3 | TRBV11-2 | CASRELAGGGDTQYF
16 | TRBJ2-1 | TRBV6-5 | CASSYAWRGSYNEQFF
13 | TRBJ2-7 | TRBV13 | CASGRLVSYEQYF
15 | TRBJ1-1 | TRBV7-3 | CASSSQQGLGTEAFF
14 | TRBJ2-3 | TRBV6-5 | CASATGLATDTQYF
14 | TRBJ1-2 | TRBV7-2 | CASSPGTGFYGYTF
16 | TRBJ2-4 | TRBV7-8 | CASSFVGQGTKNIQYF
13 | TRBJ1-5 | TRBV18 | CASSGGQGTAQHF
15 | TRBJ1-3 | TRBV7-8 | CASSRDSGSGNTIYF
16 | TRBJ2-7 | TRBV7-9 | CASSSMTTLQGARSHF
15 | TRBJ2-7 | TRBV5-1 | CASSGSSGGSYEQYF
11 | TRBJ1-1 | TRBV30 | CAWSVGVVAFF
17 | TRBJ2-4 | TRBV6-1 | CASSEVVGGVYRNIQYF
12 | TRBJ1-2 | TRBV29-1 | CSVERDRDRYTF
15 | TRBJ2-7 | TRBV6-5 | CASTPTTNRLRGQYF
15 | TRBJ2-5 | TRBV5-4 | CASSIGLAGVETQYF
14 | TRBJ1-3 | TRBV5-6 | CASQILGSGNTIYF
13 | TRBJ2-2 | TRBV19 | CASSTSGAGELFF
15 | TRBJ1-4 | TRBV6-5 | CASRPGRKTNEKLFF
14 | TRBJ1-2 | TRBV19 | CASRGGSSNYGYTF
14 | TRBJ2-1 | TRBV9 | CASSVGGLNNEQFF
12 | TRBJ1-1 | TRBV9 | CASSGNQGKAFF